Described below is a single TCR beta chain sequence and its context. Its antigen remains unidentified. This sample stems from a study of T cell responses to AZD1222 COVID-19 vaccine. Study-wide results and limits: After two AZD1222 doses, spike-specific TCR breadth and depth rose versus day 0. Sampled repertoires all dated from after the peak T cell response. Baseline seropositivity characterized only a handful of AZD1222 recipients. Spike-wide coverage was observed for vaccine-associated CD4 TCRs, with dominant responses at 160-218 and 743-854.

The CDR3 is 17 residues long. In germline, CDR1 is SGHDT, CDR2 YYEEEE. Trimming stripped 3 bases from V and 2 bases from J, with 18 bases between. Some clones are missing from TCRdb's copy, which holds only in-frame ones; the method was immunoSEQ multiplex PCR. Of 67,000 or so clones detected, about four fifths appear once; the ten largest clones hold 9.8%. The sequence was collected from an adult in good health. The input for sequencing was peripheral blood, taken on day 0 of AZD1222 vaccination. This chain joins TRBV5-6 and TRBJ2-1; D is perhaps TRBD1 or TRBD2 (5 bases each). The CDR3 nucleotides read TGTGCCAGCAGCTCCTATGGTGGGGCGGAGGCCTACAATGAGCAGTTCTTC. Translated, it gives CASSSYGGAEAYNEQFF.